The present T cell receptor beta chain was sequenced within a study of cytomegalovirus exposure and HLA in healthy donors. Study-level background: In a later analysis, the roughly 110 validation repertoires were reported to have used the same platform as the 600 to 700 first-cohort repertoires. General study findings and limits: In vitro checks showed that three CMV-associated chains really do target CMV antigens. Cytomegalovirus association was listed for about 150 TCR beta chains.

Donors were drawn from the approximately 120-subject validation cohort, separate from the roughly 670-subject first cohort. Repertoires were generated with immunoSEQ multiplex PCR, while TCRdb's copy carries only in-frame clones and drops some. The sample has 250,000 to 300,000 clones; 80% to 90% are singletons. About this clone: Its specificity is not known.

V dropped 3 bases and J dropped 8; count of bases not matched to a gene: 10. This CDR3 has 15 amino acids. The germline CDR1 and CDR2 sequences are SQVTM and ANQGSEA. The sequencing input was PBMCs. The rearrangement uses TRBV29-1 and TRBJ2-3; 11 positions agree with TRBD2. This sequence was found in a woman between 18 and 30 years old in good health and CMV-seronegative. In DNA, the CDR3 is TGCAGCGTTGAGGGTAGCGGGGGGGCCGGGGGTACGCAGTATTTT. This gives the protein CSVEGSGGAGGTQYF.